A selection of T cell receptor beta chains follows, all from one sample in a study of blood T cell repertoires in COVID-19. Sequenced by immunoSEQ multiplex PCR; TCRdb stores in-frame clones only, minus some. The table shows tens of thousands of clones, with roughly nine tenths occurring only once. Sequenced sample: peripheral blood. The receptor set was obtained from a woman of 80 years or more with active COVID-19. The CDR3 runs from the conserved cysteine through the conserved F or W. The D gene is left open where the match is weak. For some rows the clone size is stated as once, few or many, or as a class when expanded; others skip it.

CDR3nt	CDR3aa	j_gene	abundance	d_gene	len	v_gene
TGTGCCAGCAGTTACAAGCGGGAGGGCCGGGGCATTCAGTACTTC	CASSYKREGRGIQYF	TRBJ2-4	-	TRBD2	15	TRBV2
TGTGCCACATCGGGACAAGGAGAGACCCAGTACTTC	CATSGQGETQYF	TRBJ2-5	-	-	12	TRBV24-1
TGTGCCAGCTCACCACCCCCGGGGATTATCTCTGGGGCCAACGTCCTGACTTTC	CASSPPPGIISGANVLTF	TRBJ2-6	-	-	18	TRBV18
TGTGCCAGCAGCATGTACCGGGCGGGTGGCTACACCTTC	CASSMYRAGGYTF	TRBJ1-2	-	-	13	TRBV5-6
TGTGCCAGCAGCGTAGGCACAGGGAGCTATGGCTACACCTTC	CASSVGTGSYGYTF	TRBJ1-2	-	-	14	TRBV9
TGCGCCAGCAGTGAAAAGGAAGGGGCAGGGGGAGGCTACACCTTC	CASSEKEGAGGGYTF	TRBJ1-2	-	TRBD1	15	TRBV10-1
TGTGCCAGTAGTACCGGACAGCGGAGCTACAATGAGCAGTTCTTC	CASSTGQRSYNEQFF	TRBJ2-1	-	-	15	TRBV19
TGTGCCAGTAGTATAGGACCGTGGACACAGGGATATCGCTACACCTTC	CASSIGPWTQGYRYTF	TRBJ1-2	-	-	16	TRBV19
TGTGCCAGCAGCGACGGGACAGCCCCTACGTCAGAGACCCAGTACTTC	CASSDGTAPTSETQYF	TRBJ2-5	-	TRBD1	16	TRBV11-2
TGTGCCAGCAGCCATTTAAAGGTAGCGGGCGGATACGAGCAGTACTTC	CASSHLKVAGGYEQYF	TRBJ2-7	-	TRBD2	16	TRBV4-2
TGTGCCAGCAGCTTAAGAACAGGTCAAGAGACCCAGTACTTC	CASSLRTGQETQYF	TRBJ2-5	-	-	14	TRBV7-2
TGTGCCAGCGCATCCGGTCTCTATGGCTACACCTTC	CASASGLYGYTF	TRBJ1-2	-	-	12	TRBV2
TGCGCCAGCAGCTTCCAGGGGGCATCAGATACGCAGTATTTT	CASSFQGASDTQYF	TRBJ2-3	-	TRBD1	14	TRBV5-1
TGTGCCATGGCCGTGGGGCGAGGTCCCACAGATACGCAGTATTTT	CAMAVGRGPTDTQYF	TRBJ2-3	-	-	15	TRBV10-3
TGTGCCAGCAGCTCAGTGCTAGCGGGGACCTACAATGAGCAGTTCTTC	CASSSVLAGTYNEQFF	TRBJ2-1	-	TRBD2	16	TRBV7-8
TGCGCCAGCAGGAGGGGGGGGACCCAGGAGAACACTGAAGCTTTCTTT	CASRRGGTQENTEAFF	TRBJ1-1	-	-	16	TRBV5-1
TGTGCCACCAGTGATAACAGGGGGGCCAGCAATCAGCCCCAGCATTTT	CATSDNRGASNQPQHF	TRBJ1-5	-	TRBD1	16	TRBV24-1
TGTGCCAGCAGCTTAGGACAGGGGATAGATACGCAGTATTTT	CASSLGQGIDTQYF	TRBJ2-3	few	TRBD1	14	TRBV7-9
TGTGCCAGCAGACGGGAAGAGACCCAGTACTTC	CASRREETQYF	TRBJ2-5	-	-	11	TRBV2
TGTGCCAGCAGCTTATCATTAGGGGCAGATACGCAGTATTTT	CASSLSLGADTQYF	TRBJ2-3	-	-	14	TRBV7-9
TGTGCCACCAGTGACCCTCACAGGGCCACTGAAGCTTTCTTT	CATSDPHRATEAFF	TRBJ1-1	few	-	14	TRBV24-1
TGTGCCAGCAGCCTGGGGGGGCATAGAGATACGCAGTATTTT	CASSLGGHRDTQYF	TRBJ2-3	-	-	14	TRBV5-6
TGTGCCAGCACCCGGGGGTCCAACAATGAGCAGTTCTTC	CASTRGSNNEQFF	TRBJ2-1	-	-	13	TRBV28
TGTGCCAGCAGCCAGGGCCCTGCGGGACAGGGGATTTACTACACCTTC	CASSQGPAGQGIYYTF	TRBJ1-2	-	TRBD1	16	TRBV3-1/TRBV3-2
TGTGCCAGTAGTATAGCCAGGGCCGCTCAGCCCCAGCATTTT	CASSIARAAQPQHF	TRBJ1-5	-	-	14	TRBV19
TGTGCCAGCAGCACGCAGGGACAGGTCAAAGAGACCCAGTACTTC	CASSTQGQVKETQYF	TRBJ2-5	-	TRBD1	15	TRBV7-2
TGTGCCAGCAGTTCCGGGTCCGCTAGCACAGATACGCAGTATTTT	CASSSGSASTDTQYF	TRBJ2-3	-	-	15	TRBV2
TGTGCCATCAGTGAGGTAGCGGGAGGGCCCGGTGAGCAGTTCTTC	CAISEVAGGPGEQFF	TRBJ2-1	-	TRBD2	15	TRBV10-3
TGTGCCATCAGTGCCGGGACTTCCGTTGTTCTCTTCAATGAGCAGTTCTTC	CAISAGTSVVLFNEQFF	TRBJ2-1	-	-	17	TRBV10-3
TGTGCCAGCAGTTACGGGCGGGAGGCAACATCGCAAGAGACCCAGTACTTC	CASSYGREATSQETQYF	TRBJ2-5	-	TRBD2	17	TRBV6-2/TRBV6-3
TGTGCCAGTAGTCTCAGCGGGAGTCTCACCGGGGAGCTGTTTTTT	CASSLSGSLTGELFF	TRBJ2-2	-	TRBD2	15	TRBV19
TGTGCCAGCAGCGGGGCAGGACAGGGGAACGAGCAGTACTTC	CASSGAGQGNEQYF	TRBJ2-7	-	TRBD1	14	TRBV5-6
TGTGCCAGCCCCACCCTGGGGGGGGGCGATGAAAAACTGTTTTTT	CASPTLGGGDEKLFF	TRBJ1-4	-	-	15	TRBV18
TGTGCCAGCAGCTTAGGGGCGGGTGGCGGGAACACAGATACGCAGTATTTT	CASSLGAGGGNTDTQYF	TRBJ2-3	-	-	17	TRBV11-3
TGTGCCAGCAGTCCCCTTCAACAGGGGGAGCAGTTCTTC	CASSPLQQGEQFF	TRBJ2-1	few	TRBD1	13	TRBV12-3/TRBV12-4
TGTGCCAGTAGTCTCGGGGAGGCGAGCTCCTACGAGCAGTACTTC	CASSLGEASSYEQYF	TRBJ2-7	-	-	15	TRBV19
TGTGCCAGCAGCTTACATGAGACCGGGGAGCTGTTTTTT	CASSLHETGELFF	TRBJ2-2	once	-	13	TRBV11-1
TGTGCCAGCAGCACATTAACAGGGGTCGATACTGAAGCTTTCTTT	CASSTLTGVDTEAFF	TRBJ1-1	-	TRBD1	15	TRBV5-6
TGTGCCAGCAGTTCCCGGGACAGGGTCCTCACTAACTATGGCTACACCTTC	CASSSRDRVLTNYGYTF	TRBJ1-2	-	TRBD1	17	TRBV28
TGTGCCAGCAGCGGGACTAGCCGCAATGAGCAGTTCTTC	CASSGTSRNEQFF	TRBJ2-1	few	TRBD2	13	TRBV9
TGTGCCAGCAGTTACTGGGGCAGTAGATACGAGCAGTACTTC	CASSYWGSRYEQYF	TRBJ2-7	few	-	14	TRBV6-5
TGTGCCAGCACCCGTAGGACAGGGTCAGATACGCAGTATTTT	CASTRRTGSDTQYF	TRBJ2-3	-	TRBD1	14	TRBV27
TGTGCCAGCGCCACCCTAGCCTACGAGCAGTACTTC	CASATLAYEQYF	TRBJ2-7	once	-	12	TRBV7-9
TGTGCCAGCGATCTCCTAGCGGGAGGTCTCCCCCCCAATGAGCAGTTCTTC	CASDLLAGGLPPNEQFF	TRBJ2-1	-	TRBD2	17	TRBV28
TGTGCCAGCAGTAGACATCCGGGACAGGCGTTTTCACCCCTCCACTTT	CASSRHPGQAFSPLHF	TRBJ1-6	-	TRBD1	16	TRBV2
TGTGCCAGCAGCACCACTGGACAGGACTACGAGCAGTACTTC	CASSTTGQDYEQYF	TRBJ2-7	once	TRBD1	14	TRBV6-6
TGTGCCAGCAGTAGAGGACAGGGGCCGGCAACTAATGAAAAACTGTTTTTT	CASSRGQGPATNEKLFF	TRBJ1-4	-	TRBD1	17	TRBV7-9
TGTGCCAGCAGCTTGCTACTAGCGGGGTCCCACGAGCAGTACTTC	CASSLLLAGSHEQYF	TRBJ2-7	-	TRBD2	15	TRBV5-5
TGTGCCAGCAGTATGATTGGACAGTTCGTGAACACTGAAGCTTTCTTT	CASSMIGQFVNTEAFF	TRBJ1-1	-	-	16	TRBV28
TGTGCCAGCAGCTTAGGCATACTAGCGGGAAATCAAGAGACCCAGTACTTC	CASSLGILAGNQETQYF	TRBJ2-5	-	TRBD2	17	TRBV7-2
TGCAGCGTCCAGGAGGGAGGGGGCAATGAGCAGTTCTTC	CSVQEGGGNEQFF	TRBJ2-1	-	-	13	TRBV29-1
TGTGCCAGCAGCGTAGACCAGGGCGCAGTGGATACGCAGTATTTT	CASSVDQGAVDTQYF	TRBJ2-3	-	-	15	TRBV9
TGTGCCAGCAGTTACGACTCATACTATGGCTACACCTTC	CASSYDSYYGYTF	TRBJ1-2	-	-	13	TRBV6-2/TRBV6-3
TGTGCCAGCGAGGGACAGCGCTATAGCAATCAGCCCCAGCATTTT	CASEGQRYSNQPQHF	TRBJ1-5	-	-	15	TRBV21-1
TGTGCCAGCAGCCACCGGGACATCAATGAGCAGTTCTTC	CASSHRDINEQFF	TRBJ2-1	once	-	13	TRBV27
TGTGCCAGTAGACCCTCGTCCGGGACTACCTCCTACAATGAGCAGTTCTTC	CASRPSSGTTSYNEQFF	TRBJ2-1	-	TRBD2	17	TRBV19
TGTGCCAGCAGCTTTCTGGGCCCAGATACGCAGTATTTT	CASSFLGPDTQYF	TRBJ2-3	-	-	13	TRBV7-9